The clone carrying this T cell receptor beta chain occurred many times. The V gene lost 0 bases and the J gene lost 4 bases, with 15 bases spanning the gap. The germline CDR1 and CDR2 sequences are MGHDK and SYGVNS. This CDR3 is 16 amino acids long. In the library, individual cDNA molecules carried attached unique molecular identifiers. MiXCR, run by TCRdb on the 5' RACE reads, gives a single entry per CDR3 protein. This table has 20,000 to 25,000 distinct CDR3 sequences, roughly 5.3% appearing once. These data come from a study of early T cells in non-severe SARS-CoV-2 infection. Sequenced sample: whole blood. The sequence came from an adult who was a healthcare worker with PCR-confirmed SARS-CoV-2 infection or an uninfected control (not recorded which). The chain recombines TRBV25-1 with TRBJ1-2, with D unresolved. The CDR3 sequence: CASSEYGRAESYGYTF. The CDR3 DNA sequence: TGTGCCAGCAGTGAATACGGTAGGGCGGAAAGCTATGGCTACACCTTC.